These 21 T cell receptor beta chains were sequenced from one sample in a study of blood T cell repertoires in COVID-19. The data were produced by immunoSEQ multiplex PCR, yet TCRdb's version contains in-frame clones alone and is incomplete. The repertoire holds 90,000 or so clones, with 70% to 90% as singletons. Sequencing used peripheral blood. The source is a human donor in a cohort sampled during active COVID-19.

V is TRBV6-6 and J is TRBJ2-7; TRBD1 agrees at 8 bases. The trim removed 5 bases at V and 2 bases at J, leaving 5 bases unmatched. Germline lookup yields CDR1 MNHNY and CDR2 SVGAGI (reference sequence). This CDR3 contains 14 residues. This CDR3 reads CASSDRDRTYEQYF. The CDR3 nucleotides read TGTGCCAGCAGTGACCGGGACAGGACCTACGAGCAGTACTTC.

This chain uses TRBV6-5 with TRBJ2-7, with 7 positions matching TRBD1. The CDR3 length is 13 residues. Trimming cost V 6 bases and J 2 bases; bases outside gene matches: 4. Germline V lookup: CDR1 MNHEY, CDR2 SVGAGI. CDR3 nucleotide sequence: TGTGCCAGCAGCCGGGACAGCGCCTACGAGCAGTACTTC. Protein product: CASSRDSAYEQYF.

The chain couples TRBV3-1 (or the pseudogene TRBV3-2) to TRBJ1-5; D gene uncertain. This CDR3 region has 13 residues. V lost 4 bases to trimming and J lost 3 bases, with 7 bases between them. Germline V gene data show CDR1 as LGHDT and CDR2 as YNNKEL (reference sequence). Here the CDR3 DNA reads TGTGCCAGCAGCCCCACAGTCAATCAGCCCCAGCATTTT. Encoded protein: CASSPTVNQPQHF.

The rearrangement joins TRBV4-3 to TRBJ1-4; D remains unclear. Germline V gene sequence: CDR1 LGHNA, CDR2 YSLEER. This CDR3 is 16 amino acids long. V was cut by 2 bases and J by 7 bases, with 17 bases left in between. The CDR3 spells CASSQSPGASGEKLFF. CDR3 nucleotide sequence: TGCGCCAGCAGCCAATCCCCGGGAGCGTCTGGTGAAAAACTGTTTTTT.

The J gene is TRBJ2-6, the V gene TRBV18; 8 bases agree with TRBD1. The CDR3 is made up of 16 amino acids. In germline, CDR1 is KGHSH, CDR2 LQKENI. V lost 6 bases, J lost 2 bases, and 6 bases stayed unmatched. For the CDR3, the DNA is TGTGCCAGCTCTCCAGGGGGCTTAGCTGGGGCCAACGTCCTGACTTTC. As protein: CASSPGGLAGANVLTF.

The rearrangement joins TRBV5-8 to TRBJ2-3; D is possibly TRBD1 (6 bases). Germline CDR1 reads SGHTS; CDR2 reads YDEGEE. V was shortened by 2 bases and J by 4 bases, with 8 bases between the two germline ends. The length of the CDR3 is 13 residues. Here the CDR3 reads CASSLKGADTQYF. CDR3 nucleotides: TGTGCCAGCAGCTTAAAGGGGGCAGATACGCAGTATTTT.

The chain couples TRBV7-9 to TRBJ1-1; D is uncertain. V lost 3 bases and J 3 bases, leaving 8 bases between the germline ends. The CDR3 covers 13 residues. The germline V gene has CDR1 SEHNR and CDR2 FQNEAQ (reference sequence). The CDR3 loop is CASSLIGHTEAFF. CDR3 sequence (DNA): TGTGCCAGCAGCTTGATCGGTCACACTGAAGCTTTCTTT.

This clone came up once. The chain recombines TRBV7-8 with TRBJ2-1, with D possibly being TRBD1 (6 bases). The CDR3 is 16 amino acids. Germline CDR1 and CDR2: SGHVS and FQNEAQ. Trimming removed 5 bases at V and 0 bases at J, with 14 bases between. CDR3: CASSIRQVSSYNEQFF. The CDR3 region has the DNA TGTGCCAGCAGCATAAGACAGGTGAGCTCCTACAATGAGCAGTTCTTC.

The chain has TRBV13 and TRBJ1-2; D is uncertain. CDR3 length: 16 amino acids. The ends were cut back, 1 base at V and 4 bases at J, with 16 bases in the middle. Germline loops: CDR1 PRHDT, CDR2 FYEKMQ (reference sequence). CDR3 nucleotides: TGTGCCAGCAGCTTAGCCCGCACGGGGTTTCCCTATGGCTACACCTTC. It translates to CASSLARTGFPYGYTF.

The rearrangement links TRBV27 to TRBJ2-1; D perhaps matches TRBD2 (6 bases). The CDR3 length is 15 residues. CDR1 is MNHEY, CDR2 SMNVEV, per germline (reference sequence). Between the trimmed V and J ends, which lost 4 bases and 4 bases, there was a span of 14 bases. For the CDR3, the DNA is TGTGCCAGCAGTTCGGTGAGCGGGTCTTACAATGAGCAGTTCTTC. Protein sequence: CASSSVSGSYNEQFF.

This clone occurred a few times. This chain uses TRBV5-1 with TRBJ2-7; D is perhaps TRBD1 (5 bases). Trimming stripped 0 bases from V and 6 bases from J, with 7 bases between. CDR1 is SGHRS, CDR2 YFSETQ, per germline. There are 12 residues in the CDR3. The CDR3 spells CASSLEGVEQYF. The CDR3 coding sequence is TGCGCCAGCAGCTTGGAAGGGGTCGAGCAGTACTTC.

The V call is TRBV19, the J call TRBJ2-3, with a weak D call TRBD1 (5 bases). Looked up from germline, CDR1 is LNHDA and CDR2 is SQIVND (reference sequence). This CDR3 is built from 12 residues. V shed 2 bases and J shed 5 bases, with 5 bases lying between them. The CDR3 spells CASSIQGDTQYF. The CDR3 nucleotides read TGTGCCAGTAGTATACAGGGAGATACGCAGTATTTT.

V usage is TRBV10-3 and J usage is TRBJ1-1; tentatively, D is TRBD1 (6 bases). V lost 10 bases, J lost 1 base, and 16 bases lay in between. Looked up from germline, CDR1 is ENHRY and CDR2 is SYGVKD. The CDR3 consists of 14 residues. For the CDR3, the DNA is TGTGCCACAGGGGACCGAGACCGGAACACTGAAGCTTTCTTT. This sequence encodes CATGDRDRNTEAFF.

The rearrangement joins TRBV30 to TRBJ1-6, with 8 bases aligning to TRBD1. The germline CDR1 and CDR2 sequences are GTSNPN and SVGIG (reference sequence). V was pared by 1 base and J by 10 bases, with 9 bases of the junction left unmatched. The CDR3 consists of 15 residues. DNA of the CDR3: TGTGCCTGGAGTGCCGACAGGGGAGGTCAATCACCCCTCCACTTT. This gives the protein CAWSADRGGQSPLHF.

This clone was found once. The chain recombines TRBV28 with TRBJ2-3; D is unclear. This CDR3 spans 13 amino acids. Germline CDR1 MDHEN, CDR2 SYDVKM. Trimming left V 1 base short and J 8 bases short, with 10 bases between. The CDR3 is CASSLLSEGTQYF. The CDR3 nucleotides read TGTGCCAGCAGTTTATTAAGCGAAGGTACGCAGTATTTT.

The chain is built from TRBV6-2 or TRBV6-3 and TRBJ2-7; TRBD2 aligns across 10 bases. The CDR3 runs to 15 residues. Unmatched junction bases numbered 6, after V lost 6 bases and J lost 1 base. Germline CDR1 and CDR2: MNHEY and SVGEGT. CDR3 nucleotides: TGTGCCAGCAGCTCTAGGACTAGCGGTTCCTACGAGCAGTACTTC. Amino acid sequence: CASSSRTSGSYEQYF.

Here the CDR3 reads CASSVAETGGEKLFF. CDR3 nucleotides: TGTGCCAGCAGCGTAGCCGAGACAGGGGGTGAAAAACTGTTTTTT. The chain joins TRBV9 to TRBJ1-4; 9 nucleotides align to TRBD1. Germline lookup yields CDR1 SGDLS and CDR2 YYNGEE. The J segment lost 7 bases and the V segment lost 0 bases, leaving 4 bases of the junction unmatched. This CDR3 has 15 amino acids.

This clone has only a few counts. The rearrangement joins TRBV5-1 to TRBJ2-1; 9 nucleotides align to TRBD2. The CDR3 contains 15 residues. Germline V gives CDR1 SGHRS, CDR2 YFSETQ. Trimming removed 1 base from V and 7 bases from J; junction bases left unmatched: 6. CDR3: CASSLSSGSTNEQFF. For the CDR3, the DNA is TGCGCCAGCAGCTTGAGTAGCGGGAGTACAAATGAGCAGTTCTTC.

The chain carries TRBV30 and TRBJ1-1; tentative D call: TRBD1 (6 bases). Germline CDR1 reads GTSNPN; CDR2 reads SVGIG (reference sequence). V lost 3 bases and J 10 bases, leaving 15 bases between the germline ends. The CDR3 extends over 12 amino acids. CDR3 protein: CAWSRDTFLAFF. The CDR3 region has the DNA TGTGCCTGGAGCCGGGACACCTTTTTAGCTTTCTTT. Using reference TRBV30 and TRBJ1-1 for the parts outside the CDR3, the full variable domain is SQTIHQWPATLVQPVGSPLSLECTVEGTSNPNLYWYRQAAGRGLQLLFYSVGIGQISSEVPQNLSASRPQDRQFILSSKKLLLSDSGFYLCAWSRDTFLAFFGQGTRLTVV.

There are a few counts of this clone. The chain joins TRBV5-4 to TRBJ1-2; the D is unclear. The CDR3 is 16 amino acids. Germline-derived CDR1 and CDR2 are SGHNT and YYREEE (reference sequence). V lost 0 bases to trimming and J lost 0 bases, with 12 bases between them. The CDR3 sequence is CASSLGGFPSNYGYTF. CDR3 sequence (DNA): TGTGCCAGCAGCTTGGGAGGGTTCCCGTCTAACTATGGCTACACCTTC.

The chain links TRBV5-4 to TRBJ2-5; 9 nucleotides agree with TRBD2. J was trimmed by 5 bases and V by 4 bases; bases with no gene match: 12. Per the germline V gene, CDR1 is SGHNT and CDR2 is YYREEE (reference sequence). The CDR3 is 16 amino acids. The CDR3 spells CASSPSGLAGTETQYF. In DNA, the CDR3 is TGTGCCAGCAGCCCTTCAGGGCTAGCGGGGACGGAGACCCAGTACTTC.